A single sample is the source of the 3 T cell receptor beta chains below, sequenced in a study of blood T cell repertoires in COVID-19. The repertoire was sequenced with immunoSEQ multiplex PCR; TCRdb's copy has only in-frame clones and lacks some. The table has some 210,000 clones, approximately 84% seen once. Sequenced material: peripheral blood. The source is a woman aged 50 to 60 with active or convalescent COVID-19.

The chain carries TRBV5-1 and TRBJ2-2; a possible D gene is TRBD2 (6 bases). Germline V gene data show CDR1 as SGHRS and CDR2 as YFSETQ. Trimming stripped 8 bases from V and 4 bases from J, with 15 bases between. This CDR3 spans 14 amino acids. Written as DNA, the CDR3 is TGCGCCAGTGCCGGGAGTCTTCTCACCGGGGAGCTGTTTTTT. Protein sequence: CASAGSLLTGELFF.

V usage is TRBV9 and J usage is TRBJ1-3; 7 bases map to TRBD1. CDR1 and CDR2 from the germline V gene are SGDLS and YYNGEE. Germline trimming cut 4 bases from V and 2 bases from J; bases unmatched to any gene: 6. The CDR3 contains 15 residues. This chain's CDR3 is CASSPKTGTGNTIYF. The CDR3 DNA reads as TGTGCCAGCAGCCCAAAGACAGGGACTGGAAACACCATATATTTT.

The chain is built from TRBV25-1 and TRBJ1-4, with 7 bases that match TRBD1. The CDR3 runs to 16 residues. With 4 bases clipped from V and 4 bases from J, the junction kept 9 bases outside the gene matches. Looked up from germline, CDR1 is MGHDK and CDR2 is SYGVNS. This CDR3 reads CASSGRGILVNEKLFF. The CDR3 DNA reads TGTGCCAGCAGTGGCAGGGGGATTCTCGTTAATGAAAAACTGTTTTTT.